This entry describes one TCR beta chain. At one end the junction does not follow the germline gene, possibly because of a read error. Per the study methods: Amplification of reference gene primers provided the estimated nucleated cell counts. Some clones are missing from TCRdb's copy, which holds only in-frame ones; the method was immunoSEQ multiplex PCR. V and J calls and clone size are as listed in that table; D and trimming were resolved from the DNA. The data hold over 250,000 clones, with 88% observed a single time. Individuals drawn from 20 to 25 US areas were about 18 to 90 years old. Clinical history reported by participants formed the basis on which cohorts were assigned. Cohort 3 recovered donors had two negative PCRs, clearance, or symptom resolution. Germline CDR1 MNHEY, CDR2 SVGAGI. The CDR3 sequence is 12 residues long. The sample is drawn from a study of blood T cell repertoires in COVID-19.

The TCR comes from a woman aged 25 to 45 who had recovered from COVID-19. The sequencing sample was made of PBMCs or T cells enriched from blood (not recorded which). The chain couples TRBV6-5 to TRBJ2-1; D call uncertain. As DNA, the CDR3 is TGCGCAACATCACCCTCCTACAATGAGCAGTTCTTC. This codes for CATSPSYNEQFF.